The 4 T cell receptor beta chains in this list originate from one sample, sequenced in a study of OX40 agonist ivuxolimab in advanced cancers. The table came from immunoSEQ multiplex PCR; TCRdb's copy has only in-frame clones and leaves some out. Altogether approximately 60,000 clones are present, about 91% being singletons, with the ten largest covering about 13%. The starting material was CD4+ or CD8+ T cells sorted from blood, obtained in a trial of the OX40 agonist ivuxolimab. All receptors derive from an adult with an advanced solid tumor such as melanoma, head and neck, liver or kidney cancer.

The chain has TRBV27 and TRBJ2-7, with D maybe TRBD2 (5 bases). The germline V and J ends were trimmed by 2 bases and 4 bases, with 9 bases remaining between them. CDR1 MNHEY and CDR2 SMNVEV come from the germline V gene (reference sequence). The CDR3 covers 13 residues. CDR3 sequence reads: CASSLSGGYEQYF. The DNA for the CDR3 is TGTGCCAGCAGTTTAAGTGGCGGGTACGAGCAGTACTTC.

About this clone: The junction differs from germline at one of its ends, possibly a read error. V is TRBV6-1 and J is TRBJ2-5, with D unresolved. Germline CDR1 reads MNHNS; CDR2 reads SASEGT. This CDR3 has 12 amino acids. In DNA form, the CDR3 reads TGTGCCAGCAGCAGGTCCCCGGACGGCTGGCACTTC. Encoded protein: CASSRSPDGWHF.

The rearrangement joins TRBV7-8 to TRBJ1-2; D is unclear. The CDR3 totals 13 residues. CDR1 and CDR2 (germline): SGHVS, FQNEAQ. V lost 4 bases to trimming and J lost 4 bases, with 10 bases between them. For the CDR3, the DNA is TGTGCCAGCAGCTCGAGCGGTGCCTATGGCTACACCTTC. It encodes CASSSSGAYGYTF.

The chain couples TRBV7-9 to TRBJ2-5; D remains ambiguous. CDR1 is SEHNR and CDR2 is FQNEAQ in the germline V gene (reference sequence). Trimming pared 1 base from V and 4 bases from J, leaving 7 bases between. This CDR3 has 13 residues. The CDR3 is CASSLDWRETQYF. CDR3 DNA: TGTGCCAGCAGCTTAGACTGGAGAGAGACCCAGTACTTC.